This T cell receptor beta chain was sequenced in a study of blood T cell repertoires in COVID-19. Sequencing was performed with immunoSEQ multiplex PCR; in TCRdb, only in-frame clones are kept and a portion is missing. The sample includes 150,000 to 200,000 clones, 86% seen only once; the top ten take less than 3.5%. Germline V gene sequence: CDR1 SGHDT, CDR2 YYEEEE. The CDR3 consists of 16 residues. V lost 0 bases to trimming and J lost 2 bases; unmatched junction nucleotides: 3. The TCR comes from a man in his 70s with acute or convalescent COVID-19. What was sequenced was peripheral blood. The J gene is TRBJ1-5, the V gene TRBV5-6; 9 bases are shared with TRBD1. The CDR3 here is CASSLGTGGRNQPQHF. The CDR3 coding sequence is TGTGCCAGCAGCTTGGGTACAGGGGGCCGCAATCAGCCCCAGCATTTT.